The 22 T cell receptor beta chains below all came from one sample that was sequenced in a study of early T cells in non-severe SARS-CoV-2 infection. TCRdb recomputed calls from the 5' RACE reads with MiXCR, one row per CDR3 protein. The sample has 100,000 to 120,000 distinct CDR3 sequences; 9% to 14% are singletons. The sequenced sample was whole blood. These TCRs come from an adult who was a healthcare worker with PCR-confirmed SARS-CoV-2 infection or an uninfected control (not recorded which).

This clonotype was observed at least ten times. The V gene is TRBV6-5, the J gene TRBJ1-2, with a possible D match to TRBD1 (6 bases). Trimming took off 5 bases at V and 0 bases at J, with 16 bases between the two ends. Germline V gene data show CDR1 as MNHEY and CDR2 as SVGAGI. This CDR3 is built from 16 residues. The CDR3 region has the DNA TGTGCCAGCAGTCTCCAGGGGACTTCAGCTAACTATGGCTACACCTTC. This encodes CASSLQGTSANYGYTF.

This chain links TRBV28 with TRBJ2-1, with 9 bases that match TRBD1. Germline CDR1 is MDHEN and CDR2 is SYDVKM. V shed 5 bases and J 4 bases; nucleotides not matched to a gene: 9. The CDR3 is made up of 16 amino acids. CDR3 coding DNA: TGTGCCAGCAGTCCTATCCGGGACAGGGAGTACAATGAGCAGTTCTTC. Protein: CASSPIRDREYNEQFF. Variable domain in full (rest from reference TRBV28 and TRBJ2-1): DVKVTQSSRYLVKRTGEKVFLECVQDMDHENMFWYRQDPGLGLRLIYFSYDVKMKEKGDIPEGYSVSREKKERFSLILESASTNQTSMYLCASSPIRDREYNEQFFGPGTRLTVL.

This clonotype was counted a few times. The chain links TRBV5-8 to TRBJ2-5; TRBD2 matches at 9 bases. Germline V gene data show CDR1 as SGHTS and CDR2 as YDEGEE. With 7 bases clipped from V and 3 bases from J, the junction kept 10 bases outside the gene matches. The CDR3 covers 15 residues. CDR3 in DNA: TGTGCCAGCTCCCTTGGGGAGCGGGGGGAAGAGACCCAGTACTTC. As protein: CASSLGERGEETQYF.

This chain connects TRBV28 to TRBJ2-2; no definite D call. Germline-derived CDR1 and CDR2 are MDHEN and SYDVKM. This CDR3 contains 13 residues. Trimming removed 8 bases from V and 2 bases from J, with 9 bases in between. The CDR3 nucleotides are TGTGCCAGCTGGGAAGGTAACACCGGGGAGCTGTTTTTT. This codes for CASWEGNTGELFF.

This clonotype occurred many times. The rearrangement uses TRBV10-3 and TRBJ1-6, with D perhaps matching TRBD1 (5 bases). The germline CDR1 and CDR2 sequences are ENHRY and SYGVKD. The ends were cut back, 4 bases at V and 3 bases at J, with 7 bases in the middle. The CDR3 spans 14 residues. CDR3 DNA: TGTGCCATCAGTGCCGACAGCTATAATTCACCCCTCCACTTT. Protein: CAISADSYNSPLHF.

The V gene is TRBV29-1, the J gene TRBJ2-2; D perhaps matches TRBD1 (5 bases). Trimming took 6 bases from V and 1 from J, leaving 9 bases between them. This CDR3 contains 13 residues. CDR1 and CDR2 from the germline V gene are SQVTM and ANQGSEA. CDR3 protein: CSVNQGNTGELFF. CDR3 nucleotides: TGCAGCGTGAATCAGGGGAACACCGGGGAGCTGTTTTTT.

This clonotype was counted between two and nine times. This chain connects TRBV23-1 to TRBJ2-5; D possibly matches TRBD1 or TRBD2 (5 bases each). TRBV23-1 has ORF status, its function being uncertain. V dropped 4 bases and J dropped 1 base, with 10 bases sitting between them. This CDR3 is built from 14 residues. The CDR3 nucleotides are TGCGCCAGCAGTCCCCCCGGGGCCCAAGAGACCCAGTACTTC. Amino acid sequence: CASSPPGAQETQYF.

This clonotype was counted only a few times. The chain carries TRBV27 and TRBJ2-1; 8 positions match TRBD2. The trim removed 5 bases at V and 5 bases at J, leaving 14 bases unmatched. The CDR3 spans 17 residues. Germline V gives CDR1 MNHEY, CDR2 SMNVEV (reference sequence). Here the CDR3 DNA reads TGTGCCAGCAGTCTCAGGGGTAGCGGGATCCCTCACAATGAGCAGTTCTTC. This translates into CASSLRGSGIPHNEQFF.

The rearrangement uses TRBV9 and TRBJ1-3; TRBD1 matches 8 bases. The germline V gene encodes CDR1 SGDLS and CDR2 YYNGEE. The CDR3 has 18 residues. V shed 0 bases, J shed 0 bases, and the junction held 8 bases outside the gene matches. CDR3 region: CASSVADWTGSSGNTIYF. In nucleotides, the CDR3 is TGTGCCAGCAGCGTAGCGGACTGGACAGGGAGCTCTGGAAACACCATATATTTT. Variable domain in full (rest from reference TRBV9 and TRBJ1-3): DSGVTQTPKHLITATGQRVTLRCSPRSGDLSVYWYQQSLDQGLQFLIQYYNGEERAKGNILERFSAQQFPDLHSELNLSSLELGDSALYFCASSVADWTGSSGNTIYFGEGSWLTVV.

This clonotype was seen ten or more times. The chain is built from TRBV28 and TRBJ1-6, with D perhaps matching TRBD1 (5 bases). This CDR3 spans 14 amino acids. V shed 3 bases and J shed 9 bases, with 12 bases lying between them. Germline lookup yields CDR1 MDHEN and CDR2 SYDVKM. For the CDR3, the DNA is TGTGCCAGCAGTTTGCTTCAGGGAAGTTCACCCCTCCACTTT. Its translation is CASSLLQGSSPLHF.

This clonotype was seen many times. V is TRBV6-1 and J is TRBJ1-2; 9 nucleotides align to TRBD1. This CDR3 is 15 amino acids long. Germline CDR1 and CDR2: MNHNS and SASEGT. V lost 5 bases to trimming and J lost 4 bases; unmatched junction nucleotides: 8. The CDR3 DNA sequence: TGTGCCAGCAGTACGACAGGGGGAAATGCCTATGGCTACACCTTC. It translates to CASSTTGGNAYGYTF.

This clonotype was seen only a few times. The CDR3 bases are TGTGCCAGCAGGAGTACCCCAAGCACCGGGGAGCTGTTTTTT. It yields the protein CASRSTPSTGELFF. V and J are TRBV6-5 and TRBJ2-2; D remains unclear. Trimming pared 6 bases from V and 4 bases from J, leaving 12 bases between. The CDR3 extends over 14 amino acids. CDR1 and CDR2 from the germline V gene are MNHEY and SVGAGI.

This clonotype was seen many times. The chain uses TRBV7-9 and TRBJ1-1; 8 bases are shared with TRBD1. Germline trimming cut 5 bases from V and 5 bases from J; bases unmatched to any gene: 10. CDR1 and CDR2 from the germline V gene are SEHNR and FQNEAQ (reference sequence). The CDR3 is 15 amino acids. CDR3 DNA: TGTGCCAGCAGCGCCCCGACAGGGGTTGGGACTGAAGCTTTCTTT. Translation gives CASSAPTGVGTEAFF. The whole variable domain, remainder taken from reference TRBV7-9 and TRBJ1-1, is DTGVSQNPRHKITKRGQNVTFRCDPISEHNRLYWYRQTLGQGPEFLTYFQNEAQLEKSRLLSDRFSAERPKGSFSTLEIQRTEQGDSAMYLCASSAPTGVGTEAFFGQGTRLTVV.

The table lists this clonotype with many counts. The chain joins TRBV7-6 to TRBJ2-3, with TRBD2 as a possible D gene (6 bases). The CDR3 is made up of 15 amino acids. Trimming shortened V by 3 bases and J by 4 bases, and 14 bases separated the two germline ends. Germline V CDR1 and CDR2: SGHVS, FNYEAQ. CDR3 sequence: CASSFRRGNADTQYF. In DNA, the CDR3 is TGTGCCAGCAGCTTCCGCCGGGGGAACGCAGATACGCAGTATTTT.

This clonotype was counted ten times or more. The chain has TRBV6-5 and TRBJ1-5, with D unclear. The V end was cut by 7 bases, the J end by 3 bases, with 10 bases between. The CDR3 has 13 residues. Per germline, CDR1 MNHEY and CDR2 SVGAGI. The CDR3 bases are TGTGCCAGCACCCCCGGCCCCAATCAGCCCCAGCATTTT. Translated, it gives CASTPGPNQPQHF.

This clonotype was picked up a small number of times. This sequence joins TRBV30 and TRBJ2-1; 14 nucleotides align to TRBD2. CDR3 size: 14 residues. Unmatched junction bases numbered 3, after V lost 5 bases and J lost 6 bases. Germline assignment: CDR1 GTSNPN and CDR2 SVGIG (reference sequence). The CDR3 protein is CAWEGLAGGNEQFF. The CDR3 DNA sequence: TGTGCCTGGGAAGGACTAGCGGGGGGCAATGAGCAGTTCTTC.

In its sample, this clonotype was seen many times. This chain joins TRBV19 and TRBJ1-5; D ambiguous. The CDR3 totals 12 residues. Between the trimmed V and J ends, which lost 10 bases and 2 bases, there was a span of 9 bases. Looked up from germline, CDR1 is LNHDA and CDR2 is SQIVND (reference sequence). CDR3: CATTEGNQPQHF. The CDR3 DNA is TGTGCCACCACGGAGGGCAATCAGCCCCAGCATTTT.

A word on this clonotype: Mismatch with germline at one junction end may stem from a read error. CDR3 amino acids: CASSPAFGVF. The DNA of the CDR3 is TGTGCCAGCAGCCCGGCGTTCGGGGTTTTT. The chain joins TRBV12-3 or TRBV12-4 to TRBJ1-4; the D is unclear. CDR3 size: 10 residues.

This clonotype was detected only once. The rearrangement joins TRBV29-1 to TRBJ2-7; no firm D call. This CDR3 is built from 12 residues. Germline-derived CDR1 and CDR2 are SQVTM and ANQGSEA. V was shortened by 6 bases and J by 2 bases, with 11 bases between the two germline ends. The CDR3 sequence: CSVVAATYEQYF. CDR3 nucleotide sequence: TGCAGCGTCGTGGCCGCAACCTACGAGCAGTACTTC.

This clonotype came up a few times. CDR3 nucleotide sequence: TGTGCCAGCTCACTTCCGGAAGGGGGGCAGTACGAGCAGTACTTC. Its translation: CASSLPEGGQYEQYF. This sequence joins TRBV18 and TRBJ2-7; D is tentatively TRBD1 or TRBD2 (6 bases each). V lost 4 bases and J lost 4, with 17 bases in between. Germline values: CDR1 KGHSH, CDR2 LQKENI. This CDR3 spans 15 amino acids. The full variable domain, completed using reference TRBV18 and TRBJ2-7, is NAGVMQNPRHLVRRRGQEARLRCSPMKGHSHVYWYRQLPEEGLKFMVYLQKENIIDESGMPKERFSAEFPKEGPSILRIQQVVRGDSAAYFCASSLPEGGQYEQYFGPGTRLTVT.

In its sample, this clonotype was seen many times. The genes are TRBV29-1 and TRBJ2-5, with D maybe TRBD1 (5 bases). This CDR3 contains 13 residues. Germline V gene sequence: CDR1 SQVTM, CDR2 ANQGSEA. V was clipped by 2 bases and J by 4 bases, with 11 bases between them. The DNA for the CDR3 is TGCAGCGTTGAAAGGGGCCTTGGAGAGACCCAGTACTTC. Its protein product is CSVERGLGETQYF.

The J gene is TRBJ2-7, the V gene TRBV5-1; D is possibly TRBD1 or TRBD2 (5 bases each). Germline V gives CDR1 SGHRS, CDR2 YFSETQ. The V gene lost 4 bases and the J gene lost 7 bases, with 18 bases spanning the gap. There are 14 residues in the CDR3. In DNA form, the CDR3 reads TGCGCCAGCAGCCGAGAAGACCCCGAGGGGGAGCAGTACTTC. Amino acid sequence: CASSREDPEGEQYF.